This TCR beta chain was identified during a study of blood T cell repertoires in COVID-19. The data were produced by immunoSEQ multiplex PCR, yet TCRdb's version contains in-frame clones alone and is incomplete. The sample includes approximately 220,000 clones, about 86% seen only once; the top ten take roughly 6.4%. This clone has a single count. Trimming left V 1 base short and J 5 bases short, with 11 bases between. The germline V gene encodes CDR1 SGHTA and CDR2 FQGNSA. The length of the CDR3 is 15 residues. The origin of this receptor is a man in his sixties who had recovered from COVID-19. This chain links TRBV7-2 with TRBJ1-4; D not resolved. The material sequenced was peripheral blood. CDR3 DNA: TGTGCCAGCAGCTTAGGGGCTGTATTGAATGAAAAACTGTTTTTT. Translation gives CASSLGAVLNEKLFF.